The 15 T cell receptor beta chains listed next were all sequenced from one sample in a study of cytomegalovirus exposure and HLA in healthy donors. Sequencing was performed with immunoSEQ multiplex PCR; in TCRdb, only in-frame clones are kept and a portion is missing. The table shows under 75,000 clones, with 97% occurring only once. What was sequenced was PBMCs. The receptor source for this set is a woman aged 18-30 years in good health and CMV-seropositive.

The genes are TRBV1 and TRBJ1-2; the table's D gene call, TRBD1, was not cross checked with the DNA. TRBV1 is a pseudogene segment. The CDR3 is made up of 13 amino acids. The CDR3 here is CTSSDREHYGYTF. DNA of the CDR3: TGCACCAGCAGCGACAGGGAACACTATGGCTACACCTTC.

This clone was found a few times. This rearrangement joins TRBV4-2 to TRBJ2-6; 7 bases are a match to TRBD2. V was pared by 0 bases and J by 2 bases, with 1 base of the junction left unmatched. CDR1 and CDR2 (germline): LGHNA, YNFKEQ. The CDR3 spans 16 residues. The CDR3 reads CASSQDGGAGANVLTF. Here the CDR3 DNA reads TGTGCCAGCAGCCAAGATGGGGGGGCTGGGGCCAACGTCCTGACTTTC.

This clone was seen a few times. The rearrangement links TRBV30 to TRBJ1-5; D not resolved. The V gene's germline CDR1 is GTSNPN and CDR2 SVGIG (reference sequence). Trimming took 2 bases from V and 2 from J, leaving 10 bases between them. CDR3 length: 14 amino acids. The CDR3 sequence: CAWSSRSGNQPQHF. CDR3 bases: TGTGCCTGGAGTTCGAGGTCAGGCAATCAGCCCCAGCATTTT.

The chain has TRBV7-3 and TRBJ2-5; TRBD1 matches 9 bases. Germline V gene lookup returns CDR1 SGHTA and CDR2 FQGTGA. This CDR3 comprises 16 residues. J was trimmed by 5 bases and V by 5 bases; bases with no gene match: 12. DNA of the CDR3: TGTGCCAGCAGCAGAACGGGACAGGGTAATTGGGAGACCCAGTACTTC. Protein product: CASSRTGQGNWETQYF.

This clone was counted a single time. The chain uses TRBV7-3 and TRBJ2-3, with 7 bases fitting TRBD1. Germline V lookup: CDR1 SGHTA, CDR2 FQGTGA. The V segment lost 2 bases and the J segment 2 bases; nucleotides outside the gene matches: 7. This CDR3 is 16 amino acids long. CDR3 amino acids: CASSLDPTGNTDTQYF. The CDR3 nucleotides are TGTGCCAGCAGCTTAGATCCGACAGGGAACACAGATACGCAGTATTTT.

DNA of the CDR3: TGTGCCAGCTCACCACGGGGGGACTATGGCTACACCTTC. Protein sequence: CASSPRGDYGYTF. V and J are TRBV18 and TRBJ1-2; possible D gene TRBD1, 5 bases. The CDR3 is made up of 13 amino acids. Germline V gene data show CDR1 as KGHSH and CDR2 as LQKENI. V lost 1 base and J lost 3, with 6 bases in between.

This chain uses TRBV2 with TRBJ2-7; 11 bases map to TRBD1. Losses at the gene ends were 7 bases for V and 3 bases for J; bases not matched to a gene: 20. This CDR3 has 19 residues. CDR1 is SNHLY, CDR2 FYNNEI, per germline. CDR3 coding DNA: TGTGCCAGCACCCTCACCGGGACAGGGGGTTCGCGGGAGTACTACGAGCAGTACTTC. Amino acids: CASTLTGTGGSREYYEQYF. The full variable domain, with the rest looked up from reference TRBV2 and TRBJ2-7, is EPEVTQTPSHQVTQMGQEVILRCVPISNHLYFYWYRQILGQKVEFLVSFYNNEISEKSEIFDDQFSVERPDGSNFTLKIRSTKLEDSAMYFCASTLTGTGGSREYYEQYFGPGTRLTVT.

J is TRBJ1-2 and V is TRBV27; D remains ambiguous. The CDR3 consists of 15 residues. The germline V gene encodes CDR1 MNHEY and CDR2 SMNVEV (reference sequence). The germline V and J ends were trimmed by 2 bases and 2 bases, with 12 bases remaining between them. DNA for the CDR3: TGTGCCAGCAGTTTAAGTTCTACGGTGAACTATGGCTACACCTTC. As protein: CASSLSSTVNYGYTF.

In this sample, this clone turned up once. The gene calls are TRBV6-5 and TRBJ1-1; D perhaps matches TRBD1 (5 bases). Germline V gives CDR1 MNHEY, CDR2 SVGAGI. The CDR3 sequence is 15 residues long. Between the trimmed V and J ends, which lost 0 bases and 2 bases, there was a span of 10 bases. The CDR3 here is CASSYSTRVNTEAFF. DNA for the CDR3: TGTGCCAGCAGTTACTCGACCAGGGTTAACACTGAAGCTTTCTTT.

The J gene is TRBJ2-1, the V gene TRBV2, with TRBD2 identical over 7 bases. The junction had 6 bases not matched to a gene; V was cut back by 6 bases and J by 4 bases. CDR1 and CDR2 (germline): SNHLY, FYNNEI. The CDR3 sequence is 14 residues long. DNA for the CDR3: TGTGCCAGCAGGATTACTAGCGAATACAATGAGCAGTTCTTC. Amino acids: CASRITSEYNEQFF.

The V call is TRBV27, the J call TRBJ2-7; TRBD2 might be the D (6 bases). The CDR3 contains 16 residues. Trimming took 0 bases from V and 3 from J, leaving 15 bases between them. From germline, CDR1 is MNHEY and CDR2 SMNVEV (reference sequence). The CDR3 coding sequence is TGTGCCAGCAGTTTATCCCTGGACTATTTTCGCTACGAGCAGTACTTC. Residues: CASSLSLDYFRYEQYF.

The chain links TRBV6-1 to TRBJ1-1; D unclear. V gave up 6 bases and J gave up 5 bases, with 19 bases separating them. Per the germline V gene, CDR1 is MNHNS and CDR2 is SASEGT. The CDR3 loop spans 15 amino acids. The CDR3 spells CASRVNLVGGTEAFF. DNA of the CDR3: TGTGCCAGCAGGGTGAACCTAGTCGGAGGGACTGAAGCTTTCTTT.

The rearrangement joins TRBV9 to TRBJ2-2; D call uncertain. Trimming removed 0 bases at V and 4 bases at J, with 4 bases between. Germline V gives CDR1 SGDLS, CDR2 YYNGEE. The CDR3 spans 13 residues. CDR3 residues: CASSVDITGELFF. CDR3 bases: TGTGCCAGCAGCGTAGATATCACCGGGGAGCTGTTTTTT.

The chain recombines TRBV11-3 with TRBJ2-2, with 7 bases identical to TRBD1. CDR3 length: 16 amino acids. The junction had 4 bases not matched to a gene; V was cut back by 3 bases and J by 0 bases. Germline values: CDR1 SGHNT, CDR2 YENEEA. In nucleotides, the CDR3 is TGTGCCAGCAGCTTGTCCGGGACAGCGAACACCGGGGAGCTGTTTTTT. It codes for CASSLSGTANTGELFF.

This sequence joins TRBV5-6 and TRBJ2-5; 8 bases are a match to TRBD2. Germline CDR1 reads SGHDT; CDR2 reads YYEEEE. The CDR3 sequence is 15 residues long. V lost 1 base and J lost 5; bases outside the gene matches: 7. The CDR3 here is CASSLLGLEGETQYF. As DNA, the CDR3 is TGTGCCAGCAGCTTGTTGGGACTAGAGGGGGAGACCCAGTACTTC.